The text below deals with one TCR beta chain. Its target is unknown. One junction end does not reproduce the germline sequence, and a read error may be involved. Together with a sample-barcoded 5' primer, a J-beta primer mix was included in a second PCR lasting about 6 to 12 cycles. Unique molecular identifiers of 12 random nucleotides labeled each cDNA. TCRdb recomputed calls from the 5' RACE reads with MiXCR, one row per CDR3 protein. The sample has about 1.1 million distinct CDR3 sequences; around two fifths are singletons. The authors drew approximately 9 milliliters of peripheral blood from each donor. This sample was taken from a study of blood T cells in healthy people across ages. At the level of the study: About one barcoded TCR beta cDNA was captured per two T cells. Study-wide results and limits: PBMCs that were unsorted prevented a conclusive naive versus antigen-experienced comparison.

This CDR3 has 14 residues. Germline CDR1 SSHAT, CDR2 FNYEAQ (reference sequence). Sequencing input: blood. This sequence was found in a man between 18 and 29 years old in good health. The chain employs TRBV7-7 and TRBJ2-1; D is perhaps TRBD1 (6 bases). The CDR3 coding sequence is TGTGCTAGCAGCCTCTCAGGGGCCCACAATGAGCTGTTCTTC. Translation gives CASSLSGAHNELFF.